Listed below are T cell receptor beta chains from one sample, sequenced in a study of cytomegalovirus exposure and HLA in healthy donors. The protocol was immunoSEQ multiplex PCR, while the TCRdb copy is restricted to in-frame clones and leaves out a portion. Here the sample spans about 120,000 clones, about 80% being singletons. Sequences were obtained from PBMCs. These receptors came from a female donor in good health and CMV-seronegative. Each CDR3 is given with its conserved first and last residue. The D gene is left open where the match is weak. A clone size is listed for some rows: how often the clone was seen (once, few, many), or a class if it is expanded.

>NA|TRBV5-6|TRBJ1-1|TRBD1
TGTGCCAGCAGCTCGGACAGGGCGATCGCTGAAGCTTTCTTT
CASSSDRAIAEAFF
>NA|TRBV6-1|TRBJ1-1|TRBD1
TGTGCCAGCGGGTCCACAGGGGTCACTGAAGCTTTCTTT
CASGSTGVTEAFF
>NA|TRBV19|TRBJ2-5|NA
TGTGCCAGTAGTATAGATCAGGCAGGACAAGAGACCCAGTACTTC
CASSIDQAGQETQYF
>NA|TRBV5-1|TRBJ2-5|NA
TGCGCCAGCAGCCAAGAGGGTGGGTTGGAGACCCAGTACTTC
CASSQEGGLETQYF
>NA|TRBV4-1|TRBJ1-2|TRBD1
TGCGCCAGCAGCCAAGCGGGGGACAGGGCGAACTATGGCTACACCTTC
CASSQAGDRANYGYTF
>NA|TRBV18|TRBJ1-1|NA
TGTGCCAGCTCACCCATCGGGGGGGCGGACACTGAAGCTTTCTTT
CASSPIGGADTEAFF
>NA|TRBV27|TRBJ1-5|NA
TGTGCCAGCTCCTCCCAGGGGAGACAGCCCCAGCATTTT
CASSSQGRQPQHF
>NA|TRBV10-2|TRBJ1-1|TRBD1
TGCGCCAGCAGACGGGACAGGGGGATGACTGAAGCTTTCTTT
CASRRDRGMTEAFF
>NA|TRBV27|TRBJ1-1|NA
TGTGCCAGCAGTACAGTGAGAAAAGGCGTAGAAGCTTTCTTT
CASSTVRKGVEAFF
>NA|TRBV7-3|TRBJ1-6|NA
TGTGCCAGCAGCTTAACTGCGGGGGGGAATTCACCCCTCCACTTT
CASSLTAGGNSPLHF
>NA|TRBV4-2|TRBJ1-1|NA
TGTGCCAGCAGCCAACAGGCGGGTAAGAACACTGAAGCTTTCTTT
CASSQQAGKNTEAFF
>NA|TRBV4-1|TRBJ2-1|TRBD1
TGCGCCAGCAGCCAAGCGGGACAGGGGTCCAATGAGCAGTTCTTC
CASSQAGQGSNEQFF
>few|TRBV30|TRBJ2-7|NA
TGTGCCTGGAGTGAAGTAGCTCCCTACGAGCAGTACTTC
CAWSEVAPYEQYF
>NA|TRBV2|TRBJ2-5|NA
TGTGCCAGTATTGATGCCGGGGTTGGGATAGAGACCCAGTACTTC
CASIDAGVGIETQYF
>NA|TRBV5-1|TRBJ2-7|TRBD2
TGCGCCAGCAGCTCGACTAGCGGGGGGTACGAGCAGTACTTC
CASSSTSGGYEQYF
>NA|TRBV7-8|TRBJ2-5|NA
TGTGCCAGCAGCTTAGGTAGGGGCAGAGTCATCCAAGAGGTCCAGTACTTC
CASSLGRGRVIQEVQYF
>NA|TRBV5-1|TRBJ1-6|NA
TGCGCCAGCAGCTTGGTGGGGGGGACCTATAATTCACCCCTCCACTTT
CASSLVGGTYNSPLHF
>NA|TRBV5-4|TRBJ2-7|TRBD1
TGTGCCAGCAGCGGACAGGGGGGGTACGAGCAGTACTTC
CASSGQGGYEQYF
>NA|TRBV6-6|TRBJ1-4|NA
TGTGCCAGCAATAAAGGGGAATTAGAACTGTTTTTT
CASNKGELELFF
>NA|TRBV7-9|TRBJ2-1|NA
TGTGCCAGCAGCGGGAGCTCCTACAATGAGCAGTTCTTC
CASSGSSYNEQFF
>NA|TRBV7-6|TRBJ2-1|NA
TGTGCCAGCAGCTTTGGGGGGGGGCCCACCAATGAGCAGTTCTTC
CASSFGGGPTNEQFF
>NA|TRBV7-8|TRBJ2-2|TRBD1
TGTGCCAGCAGCGCCCGACAGGGGGCTAACACCGGGGAGCTGTTTTTT
CASSARQGANTGELFF
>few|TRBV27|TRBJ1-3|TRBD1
TGTGCCAGCAACCCCCCGGGACAGGTTGCATATTTT
CASNPPGQVAYF
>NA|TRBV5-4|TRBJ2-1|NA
TGTGCCAGCAGCTTGATCTCCGGGCCTGGGAGGGAGCAGTTCTTC
CASSLISGPGREQFF
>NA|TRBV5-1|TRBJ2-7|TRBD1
TGCGCCAGCAGCTCCAGACAGGGTGAGTCCTACGAGCAGTACTTC
CASSSRQGESYEQYF
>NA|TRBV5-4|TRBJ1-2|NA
TGTGCCAGCAGCTTGCAGGCAACCATTTTCTATGGCTACACCTTC
CASSLQATIFYGYTF
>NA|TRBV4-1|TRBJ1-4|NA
TGCGCCAGCAGCCCGCCGAGGAGCGAAAAACTGTTTTTT
CASSPPRSEKLFF
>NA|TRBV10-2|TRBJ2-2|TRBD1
TGCGCCAGCAGAGGGGGACAGGGAGGGCCCGGGGAGCTGTTTTTT
CASRGGQGGPGELFF
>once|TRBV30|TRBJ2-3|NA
TGTGCCTGGAAGGGGAGGGGGAGCACAGATACGCAGTATTTT
CAWKGRGSTDTQYF
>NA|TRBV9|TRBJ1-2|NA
TGTGCCAGCAGCGGGACTACAAACTATGGCTACACCTTC
CASSGTTNYGYTF
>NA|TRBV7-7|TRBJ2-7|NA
TGTGCCAGCAGCTTGGGACATGGGGCAATCTACGAGCAGTACTTC
CASSLGHGAIYEQYF
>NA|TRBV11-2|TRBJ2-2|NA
TGTGCCAGCAGCTTTGGGGGCCGACCCGGGGAGCTGTTTTTT
CASSFGGRPGELFF
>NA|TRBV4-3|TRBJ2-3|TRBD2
TGCGCCAGCAGGGGGGTTGGGGAGGGAGGTCGTAGCACAGATACGCAGTATTTT
CASRGVGEGGRSTDTQYF
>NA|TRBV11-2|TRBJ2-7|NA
TGTGCCAGCACCGAAGGCCGACAGAATTCTTCGAACCACGAGCAGTACTTC
CASTEGRQNSSNHEQYF
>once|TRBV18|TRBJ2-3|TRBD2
TGTGCCAGCTCACCTGGACTAGCGGGGGGGAAAGATACGCAGTATTTT
CASSPGLAGGKDTQYF
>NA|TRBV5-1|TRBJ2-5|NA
TGCGCCAGCAGCTTGGACTACCCCGAGACCCAGTACTTC
CASSLDYPETQYF
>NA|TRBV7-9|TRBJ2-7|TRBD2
TGTGCCAGCAGCTTAGGACGGGGGGGCCTGGGTACCTACGAGCAGTACTTC
CASSLGRGGLGTYEQYF
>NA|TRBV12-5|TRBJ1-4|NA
TGTGCTAGTGGTCGAACTAATGAAAAACTGTTTTTT
CASGRTNEKLFF
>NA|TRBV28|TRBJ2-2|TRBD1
TGTGCCAGCAGTCTGACAGGGCCCGGGGAGCTGTTTTTT
CASSLTGPGELFF
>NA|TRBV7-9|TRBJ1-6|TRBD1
TGTGCCAGCAGCTTACCGGGCGGGACAGGGTCGTCGAATTCACCCCTCCACTTT
CASSLPGGTGSSNSPLHF
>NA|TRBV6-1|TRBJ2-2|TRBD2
TGTGCCAGCAGGGAAAGACTAGCGGGGGACACCGGGGAGCTGTTTTTT
CASRERLAGDTGELFF
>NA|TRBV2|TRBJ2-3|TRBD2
TGTGCCAGCAGTGAACTTAGCGGGGGGTCCCTTAGCACAGATACGCAGTATTTT
CASSELSGGSLSTDTQYF
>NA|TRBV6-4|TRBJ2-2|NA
TGTGCCAGCAGTGAAAGGGGGAGCACCGGGGAGCTGTTTTTT
CASSERGSTGELFF
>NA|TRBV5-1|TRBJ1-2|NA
TGCGCCAGCAGCTTAGGGTGGGACAAGAACTATGGCTACACCTTC
CASSLGWDKNYGYTF
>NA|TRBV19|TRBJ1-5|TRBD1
TGTGCCAGTAGCTACCCCGGGACAGGGCTTCAGCCCCAGCATTTT
CASSYPGTGLQPQHF